Given below is one T cell receptor beta chain in context. This clone's antigen is unknown. Base-call qualities are not available, and no considerably larger clone is one nucleotide away. The entry originates in a study of blood T cell repertoires in COVID-19 (dated by TCRdb to 2020 to 2022). Background for the entire study: Collaborator samples came from the United States, Italy and Spain and covered acute and convalescent phases of COVID-19. The repertoires were released in a freely available public database intended as a resource for research on the immune response to SARS-CoV-2. Where available, HLA class I and class II types were obtained from metadata supplied by the sample provider rather than from assay-based typing. The samples were drawn from two sources: the first 160 participants of the ongoing ImmuneRACE study, and about 1,300 subjects contributed by 6 global collaborators. Deeply sampled blood TCRbeta repertoires from subjects exposed to, actively infected with, or recovered from COVID-19 were included in the dataset. Sample metadata almost always included a de-identified subject ID, COVID-19 status, age in years and sex. The prospective study material was composed of cDNA or gDNA derived from T cells, B-cell-depleted T cells, or PBMCs. Broad study findings and their caveats: The amount of clinical and demographic metadata varied by source and participant and was provided uncurated.

The immunoSEQ Assay, a bias-controlled multiplex PCR, was used to amplify TCRbeta CDR3 regions from genomic DNA. In the original analysis: The number of nucleated cells in each sample was estimated from the amplification of reference gene primers within the assay. To quantify the absolute abundance of each unique TCRbeta CDR3 rearrangement, sequence reads were collapsed and filtered. For each sample, productive Simpson clonality was calculated as the square root of Simpson's diversity index across productive rearrangements. TCRdb obtained this table from immuneACCESS and retained in-frame rearrangements with V and J assigned. These tables miss some clones; where compared with another copy, unresolved V genes account for less than half of the shortfall, and the remainder is unexplained. Clonal size and the V and J genes are those of that table, whereas D and trimming came from the DNA. The sample data list about 390,000 clones, and roughly 89% of these were observed just once. The ten largest clones take up around 9.3% of the sample.

V is cut back by 2 bases and J by 4 bases, with 2 bases in the junction unmatched. Sequences SGHDT (CDR1) and YYEEEE (CDR2) are obtained from the germline V gene. Spanning cysteine to phenylalanine, the CDR3 consists of 14 amino acids. Just the 42-base CDR3 DNA is kept, in frame starting at base 1. Participants in the prospective study were aged roughly 18 to 95 years, lived in about two dozen United States geographic areas, and enrolled through a virtual design. To assign participants to cohorts, the prospective study relied on clinical history that participants themselves reported in a screening survey and a study questionnaire. ImmuneRACE Cohort 3 recovered participants were defined by two consecutive negative NP/OP PCR tests, healthcare professional clearance, or symptom resolution. In the prospective study, whole blood, serum and a nasopharyngeal or oropharyngeal swab were collected from each participant by mobile phlebotomists. Over a roughly 2-month period, participants in the prospective study had the option of providing additional blood draws and questionnaires. Before DNA extraction, blood samples from the prospective study were shipped at room temperature or frozen.

The chain uses TRBV5-6 and TRBJ2-3; 9 nucleotides in the junction match TRBD1. This receptor was identified in a woman in her 50s who had recovered from COVID-19. Sequenced: PBMCs or T cells enriched from blood (not recorded which). The CDR3 region has the sequence CASSLQGAADTQYF. The DNA sequence follows: TGTGCCAGCAGCTTACAGGGGGCCGCAGATACGCAGTATTTT.